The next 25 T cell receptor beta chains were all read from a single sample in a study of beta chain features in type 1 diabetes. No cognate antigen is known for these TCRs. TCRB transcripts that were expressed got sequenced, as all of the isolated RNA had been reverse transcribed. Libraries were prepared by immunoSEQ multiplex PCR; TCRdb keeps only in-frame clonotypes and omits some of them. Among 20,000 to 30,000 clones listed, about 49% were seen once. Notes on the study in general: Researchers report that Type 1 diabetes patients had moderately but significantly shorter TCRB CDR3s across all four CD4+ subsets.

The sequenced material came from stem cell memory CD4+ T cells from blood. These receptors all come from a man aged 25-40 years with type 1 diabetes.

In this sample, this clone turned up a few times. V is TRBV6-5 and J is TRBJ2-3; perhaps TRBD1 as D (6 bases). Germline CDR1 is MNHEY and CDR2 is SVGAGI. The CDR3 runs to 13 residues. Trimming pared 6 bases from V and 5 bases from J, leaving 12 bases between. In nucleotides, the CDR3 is TGTGCCAGCAGGTTACTAGGGGGAGATACGCAGTATTTT. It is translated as CASRLLGGDTQYF.

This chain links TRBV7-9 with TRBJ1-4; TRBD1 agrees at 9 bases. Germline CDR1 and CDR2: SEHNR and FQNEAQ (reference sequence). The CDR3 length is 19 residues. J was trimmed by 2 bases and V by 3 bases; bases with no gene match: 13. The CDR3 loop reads CASSFRTGDSMRTNEKLFF. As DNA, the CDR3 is TGTGCCAGCAGCTTTAGGACAGGGGATTCGATGCGGACTAATGAAAAACTGTTTTTT.

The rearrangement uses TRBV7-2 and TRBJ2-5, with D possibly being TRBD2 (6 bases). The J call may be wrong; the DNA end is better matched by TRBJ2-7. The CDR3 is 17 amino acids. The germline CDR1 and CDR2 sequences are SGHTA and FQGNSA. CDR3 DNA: TGTGCCAGCAGCTTAGATGGACTCCAGGTAGCGGCCTACGAGCAGTACTTC. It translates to CASSLDGLQVAAYEQYF.

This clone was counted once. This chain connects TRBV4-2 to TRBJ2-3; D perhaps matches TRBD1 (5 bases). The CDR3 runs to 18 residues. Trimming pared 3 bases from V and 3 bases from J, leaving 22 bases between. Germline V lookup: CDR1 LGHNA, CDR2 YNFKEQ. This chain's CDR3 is CASSHQYMRQGETDTQYF. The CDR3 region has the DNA TGTGCCAGCAGCCATCAATATATGAGGCAGGGTGAAACAGATACGCAGTATTTT.

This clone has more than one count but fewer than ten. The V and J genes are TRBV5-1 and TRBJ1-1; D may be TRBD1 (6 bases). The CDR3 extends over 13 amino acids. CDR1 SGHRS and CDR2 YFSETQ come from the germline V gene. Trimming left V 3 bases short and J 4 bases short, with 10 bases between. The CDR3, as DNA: TGCGCCAGCAGCTGGGACATGACCACTGAAGCTTTCTTT. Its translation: CASSWDMTTEAFF.

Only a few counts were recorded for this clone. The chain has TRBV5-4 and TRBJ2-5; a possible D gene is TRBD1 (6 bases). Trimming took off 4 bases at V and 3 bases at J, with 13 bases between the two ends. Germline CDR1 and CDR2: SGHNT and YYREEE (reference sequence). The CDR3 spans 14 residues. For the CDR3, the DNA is TGTGCCAGCAGCCTTATGGACAGTGAAGAGACCCAGTACTTC. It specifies CASSLMDSEETQYF.

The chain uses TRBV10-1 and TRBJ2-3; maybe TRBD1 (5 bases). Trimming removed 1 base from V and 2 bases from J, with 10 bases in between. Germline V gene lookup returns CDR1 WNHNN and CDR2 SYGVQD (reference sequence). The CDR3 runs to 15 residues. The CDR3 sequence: CASSEYRSPTDTQYF. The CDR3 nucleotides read TGCGCCAGCAGTGAGTACAGGTCCCCCACAGATACGCAGTATTTT.

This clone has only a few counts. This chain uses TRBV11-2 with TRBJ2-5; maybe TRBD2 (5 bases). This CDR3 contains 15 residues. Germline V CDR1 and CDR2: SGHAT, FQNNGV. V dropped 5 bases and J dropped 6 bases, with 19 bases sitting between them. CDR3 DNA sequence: TGTGCCAGCAGCCCTGGGTCTGGGGAGAGGAAGACCCAGTACTTC. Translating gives CASSPGSGERKTQYF.

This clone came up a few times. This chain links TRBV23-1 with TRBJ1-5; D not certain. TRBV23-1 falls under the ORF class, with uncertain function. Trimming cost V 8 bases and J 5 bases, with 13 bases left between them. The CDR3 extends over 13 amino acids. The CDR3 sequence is CASPQGRDQPQHF. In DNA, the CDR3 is TGCGCCAGCCCCCAAGGGAGAGATCAGCCCCAGCATTTT.

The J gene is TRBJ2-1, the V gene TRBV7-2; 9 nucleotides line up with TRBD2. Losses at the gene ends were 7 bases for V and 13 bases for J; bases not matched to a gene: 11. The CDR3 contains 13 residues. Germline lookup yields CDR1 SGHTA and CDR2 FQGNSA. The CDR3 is CASNPGLANFQFF. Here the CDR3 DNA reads TGTGCCAGCAACCCGGGACTAGCAAATTTCCAGTTCTTC. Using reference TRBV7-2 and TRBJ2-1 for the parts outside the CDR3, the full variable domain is GAGVSQSPSNKVTEKGKDVELRCDPISGHTALYWYRQSLGQGLEFLIYFQGNSAPDKSGLPSDRFSAERTGGSVSTLTIQRTQQEDSAVYLCASNPGLANFQFFGPGTRLTVL.

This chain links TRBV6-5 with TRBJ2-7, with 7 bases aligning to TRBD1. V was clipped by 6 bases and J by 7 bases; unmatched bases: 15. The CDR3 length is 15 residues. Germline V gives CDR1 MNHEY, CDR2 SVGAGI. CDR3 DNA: TGTGCCAGCAGCCTCCGAGGGGGCGCGGGCAATGAGCAGTACTTC. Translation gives CASSLRGGAGNEQYF.

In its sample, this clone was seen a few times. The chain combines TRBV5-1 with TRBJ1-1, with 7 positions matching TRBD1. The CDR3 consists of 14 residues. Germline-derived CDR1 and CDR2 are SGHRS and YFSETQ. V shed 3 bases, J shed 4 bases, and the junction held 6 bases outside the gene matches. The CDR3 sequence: CASSSTGTGTEAFF. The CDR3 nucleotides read TGCGCCAGCAGCTCGACAGGGACGGGCACTGAAGCTTTCTTT. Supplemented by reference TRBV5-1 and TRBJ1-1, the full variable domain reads KAGVTQTPRYLIKTRGQQVTLSCSPISGHRSVSWYQQTPGQGLQFLFEYFSETQRNKGNFPGRFSGRQFSNSRSEMNVSTLELGDSALYLCASSSTGTGTEAFFGQGTRLTVV.

CDR3 nucleotide sequence: TGTGCCAGTAGTATAACTCCGGGACAGGGGGCCTACGAGCAGTACTTC. Translation: CASSITPGQGAYEQYF. V is TRBV19 and J is TRBJ2-7; the match to TRBD1 covers 11 bases. This CDR3 is built from 16 residues. In germline, CDR1 is LNHDA, CDR2 SQIVND (reference sequence). The J segment lost 2 bases and the V segment lost 2 bases, leaving 5 bases of the junction unmatched.

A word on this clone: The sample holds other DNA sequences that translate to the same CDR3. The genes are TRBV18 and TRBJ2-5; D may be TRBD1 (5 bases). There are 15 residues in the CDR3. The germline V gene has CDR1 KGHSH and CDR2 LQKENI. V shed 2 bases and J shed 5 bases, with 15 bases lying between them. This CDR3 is CASSPNRQPQETQYF. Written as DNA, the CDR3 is TGTGCCAGCTCACCAAATAGACAGCCCCAGGAGACCCAGTACTTC.

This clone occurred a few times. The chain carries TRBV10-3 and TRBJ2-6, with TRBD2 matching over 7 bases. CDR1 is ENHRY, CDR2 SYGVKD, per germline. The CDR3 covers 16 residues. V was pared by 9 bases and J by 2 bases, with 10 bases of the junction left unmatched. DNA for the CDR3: TGTGCCATTGGAGTGGCGGGAGAAACTGGGGCCAACGTCCTGACTTTC. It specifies CAIGVAGETGANVLTF.

CDR3 in DNA: TGTGCCAGCAGTGACGTTCTCAATGAGCAGTTCTTC. Protein product: CASSDVLNEQFF. The rearrangement links TRBV25-1 to TRBJ2-1; D is unresolved. CDR1 and CDR2 from the germline V gene are MGHDK and SYGVNS. Deletions cut 3 bases from V and 6 bases from J, with 6 bases between. The length of the CDR3 is 12 residues. Drawing the rest from reference TRBV25-1 and TRBJ2-1, the complete variable domain is EADIYQTPRYLVIGTGKKITLECSQTMGHDKMYWYQQDPGMELHLIHYSYGVNSTEKGDLSSESTVSRIRTEHFPLTLESARPSHTSQYLCASSDVLNEQFFGPGTRLTVL.

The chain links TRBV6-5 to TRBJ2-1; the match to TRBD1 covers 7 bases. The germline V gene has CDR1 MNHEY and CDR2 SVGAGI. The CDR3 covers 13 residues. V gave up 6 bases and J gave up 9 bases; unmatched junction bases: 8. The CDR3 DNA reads TGTGCCAGCAGGTCGGCAGGGGGAAGTGAGCAGTTCTTC. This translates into CASRSAGGSEQFF.

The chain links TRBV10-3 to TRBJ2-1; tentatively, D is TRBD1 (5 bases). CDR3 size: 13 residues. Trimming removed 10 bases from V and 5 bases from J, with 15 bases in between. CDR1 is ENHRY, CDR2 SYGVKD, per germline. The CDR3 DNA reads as TGTGCCAACCGCGACAGCGCACACAATGAGCAGTTCTTC. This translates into CANRDSAHNEQFF.

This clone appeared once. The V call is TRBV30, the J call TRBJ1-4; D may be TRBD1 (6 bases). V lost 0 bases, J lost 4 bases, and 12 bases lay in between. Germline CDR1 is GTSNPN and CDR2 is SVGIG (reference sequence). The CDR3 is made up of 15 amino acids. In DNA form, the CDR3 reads TGTGCCTGGAGTGTTAGGGCAGGGGTTAATGAAAAACTGTTTTTT. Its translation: CAWSVRAGVNEKLFF.

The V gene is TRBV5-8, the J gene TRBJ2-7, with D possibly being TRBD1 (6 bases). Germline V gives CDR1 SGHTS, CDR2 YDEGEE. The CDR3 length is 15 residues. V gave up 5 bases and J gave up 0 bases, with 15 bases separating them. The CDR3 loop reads CASREQGKSSYEQYF. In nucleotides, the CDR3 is TGTGCCAGCAGAGAACAGGGCAAGAGCTCCTACGAGCAGTACTTC.

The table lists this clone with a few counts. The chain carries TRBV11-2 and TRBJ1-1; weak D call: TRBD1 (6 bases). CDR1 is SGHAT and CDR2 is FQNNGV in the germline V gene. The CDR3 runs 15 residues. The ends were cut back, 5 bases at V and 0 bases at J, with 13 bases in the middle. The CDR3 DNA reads TGTGCCAGCAGCAACCCGACAGGAGTGAACACTGAAGCTTTCTTT. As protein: CASSNPTGVNTEAFF.

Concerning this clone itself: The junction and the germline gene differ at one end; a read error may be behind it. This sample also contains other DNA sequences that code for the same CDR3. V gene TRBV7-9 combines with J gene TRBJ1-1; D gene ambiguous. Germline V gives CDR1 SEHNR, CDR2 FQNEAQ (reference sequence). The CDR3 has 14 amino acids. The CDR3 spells CASSLSGRGTEAFF. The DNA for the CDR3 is TGTGCCAGCAGCTTATCCGGCCGAGGAACTGAGGCTTTCTTT.

DNA for the CDR3: TGTGCCAGCAGCCCGGGACAGGGAGGGGAGACCCAGTACTTC. It translates to CASSPGQGGETQYF. The rearrangement uses TRBV27 and TRBJ2-5; 9 bases align to TRBD1. J lost 5 bases, V lost 6 bases, and 7 bases had no gene match. The CDR3 is 14 amino acids. Germline values: CDR1 MNHEY, CDR2 SMNVEV (reference sequence).

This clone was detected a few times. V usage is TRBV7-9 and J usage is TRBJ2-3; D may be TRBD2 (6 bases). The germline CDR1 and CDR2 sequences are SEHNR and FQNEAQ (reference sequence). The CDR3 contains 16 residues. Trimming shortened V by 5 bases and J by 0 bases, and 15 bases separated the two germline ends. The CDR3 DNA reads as TGTGCCAGCAGCCCACGGCGGGGCTCTAGCACAGATACGCAGTATTTT. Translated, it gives CASSPRRGSSTDTQYF.

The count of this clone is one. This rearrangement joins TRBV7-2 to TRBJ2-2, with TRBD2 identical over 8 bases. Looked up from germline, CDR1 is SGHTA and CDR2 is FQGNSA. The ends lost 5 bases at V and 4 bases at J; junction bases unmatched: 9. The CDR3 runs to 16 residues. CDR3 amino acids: CASSGREGGGTGELFF. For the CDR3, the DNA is TGTGCCAGCAGCGGTCGGGAGGGGGGGGGCACCGGGGAGCTGTTTTTT. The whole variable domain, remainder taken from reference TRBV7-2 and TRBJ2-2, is GAGVSQSPSNKVTEKGKDVELRCDPISGHTALYWYRQSLGQGLEFLIYFQGNSAPDKSGLPSDRFSAERTGGSVSTLTIQRTQQEDSAVYLCASSGREGGGTGELFFGEGSRLTVL.